This TCR beta chain was found in a study of blood T cell repertoires in COVID-19. Study details: There were acute and convalescent COVID-19 samples, and they came from the United States, Italy and Spain. PBMCs, B-cell-depleted T cells, or T cells provided the cDNA or gDNA that made up the material.

V was shortened by 2 bases and J by 5 bases, with 16 bases between the two germline ends. Germline V gene lookup returns CDR1 SGHTS and CDR2 YDEGEE. There are 15 residues in the CDR3. Per the original methods: Estimates of nucleated cell counts were drawn from the amplification of reference gene primers. TCRdb's table, derived via immunoSEQ multiplex PCR, lists solely in-frame clones and lacks some. That table gives V, J and clone size, and the DNA gave D and trimming. Of 200,000 to 250,000 clones in the sample, approximately 86% were seen once. The receptor's source is a woman aged 70 to 79 with active or convalescent COVID-19. Material for sequencing was peripheral blood. The chain employs TRBV5-8 and TRBJ1-2; the D gene is possibly TRBD1 (5 bases). DNA for the CDR3: TGTGCCAGCAGCTTATATCAGGGAATTCGGTATGGCTACACCTTC. This codes for CASSLYQGIRYGYTF.